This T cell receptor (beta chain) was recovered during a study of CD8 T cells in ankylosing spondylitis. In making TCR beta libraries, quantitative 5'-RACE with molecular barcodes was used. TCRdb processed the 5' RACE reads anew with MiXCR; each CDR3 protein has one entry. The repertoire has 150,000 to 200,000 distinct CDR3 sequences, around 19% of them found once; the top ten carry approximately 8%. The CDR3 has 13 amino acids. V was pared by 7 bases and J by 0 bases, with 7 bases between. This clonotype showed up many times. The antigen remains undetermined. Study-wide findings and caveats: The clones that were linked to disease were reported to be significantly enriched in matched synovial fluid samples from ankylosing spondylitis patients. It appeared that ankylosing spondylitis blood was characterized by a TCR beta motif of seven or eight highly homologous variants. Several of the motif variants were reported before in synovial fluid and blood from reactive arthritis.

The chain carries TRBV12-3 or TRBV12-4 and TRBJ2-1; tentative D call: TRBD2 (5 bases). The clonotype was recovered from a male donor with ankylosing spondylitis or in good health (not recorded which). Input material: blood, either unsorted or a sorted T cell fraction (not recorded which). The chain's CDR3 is CASTGSSYNEQFF. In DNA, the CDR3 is TGTGCCAGCACGGGAAGCTCCTACAATGAGCAGTTCTTC.